This entry is about one TCR beta chain. This clonotype was found many times. This clone's antigen is unknown. Per-base quality was not reported, and no clone a single base away is much larger than it. The hyperthyroidism patients were between 18 and 65 years old and newly diagnosed, with a disease duration of less than 2 months. Any patient with an uncontrolled infection, another autoimmune disease, pregnancy or lactation was excluded. Clinical symptoms, serum thyroxine and TRAb, thyroid ultrasound, and orbital computed tomography formed the basis for the diagnoses. Blood from progressor patients was collected at the time of first diagnosis with hyperthyroidism, before any ophthalmopathy symptoms had appeared. Ficoll-Paque density gradient centrifugation was used to isolate PBMCs from 8.5 to 10 ml of fresh peripheral blood. Progressor patients were defined as those initially diagnosed with Graves' hyperthyroidism in whom ophthalmopathy developed during follow-up. Total RNA was extracted with Trizol reagent, and quality was checked on an Agilent 2100 Bioanalyzer.

Amplification of TCR beta CDR3 regions was carried out from RNA transcripts. For the first round of RT-PCR on the TCR CDR3, the HTBI primer set was used together with the Qiagen OneStep RT-PCR kit. A second multiplex PCR round built the libraries, followed by size selection and purification. The libraries were sequenced on an Illumina HiSeq2000 using paired-end 100 bp reads. On the authors' methods: Raw data were processed with SOAPnuke, discarding reads with adapters, uncalled bases, mean Phred below 15, or no exact constant-primer or identifier match. High-quality paired reads were merged using COPE v1.2.5, and each unique nucleotide sequence was defined as a clonotype. MiTCR v1.1 was used to align clonotypes to the IMGT TRBV, TRBD and TRBJ reference segments. The analysis was restricted to V-J combinations with a frequency above 0.0001, which together covered about 99% of the repertoires. A TCS score was defined as the ratio of F50 (clonal expansion) to E x V (chaos), with BLOSUM62-based TCRdist applied between CDR3 peptides within each V-J. Welch's t-statistics and random forest reduced 500 to 550 V-J features to about 12, which were used in a naive Bayes classifier (R e1071). Clones were called with MiXCR by TCRdb after fastp trimmed the public reads at Q25, and only in-frame beta chains were retained. Entries that share a CDR3 protein sequence are merged under the most common genes and DNA. The V and J calls were not made by the authors but by TCRdb's processing. In all, the sample holds over 250,000 distinct CDR3 sequences, and approximately 26% of those were seen once. Over 25% of the sample goes to the ten largest clones.

This entry is derived from a study of T cells in Graves' hyperthyroidism and ophthalmopathy (dated by TCRdb to the late 2010s). With respect to the entire study: Peripheral blood was sampled at the time of initial diagnosis, prior to any treatment. The study also compared thyroid tissue and blood T-cell repertoires from five or six Graves' hyperthyroidism patients. To identify distinguishing TCR V-J signatures, a discovery cohort of about 95 patients was used, comprising 43 with Graves' ophthalmopathy and around 57 with stable Graves' hyperthyroidism. For training and testing, the 100 or so patients in the discovery cohort were randomly divided in a 7:3 ratio. After blood sampling, hyperthyroidism patients were treated with methimazole at a starting dose of 30 mg daily, and ophthalmopathy patients were treated with high-dose intravenous methylprednisolone. An independent validation cohort of 18 to 20 hyperthyroidism patients and approximately 15 patients who later progressed to ophthalmopathy tested prospective prediction of ophthalmopathy. The paper reports TCR Vbeta CDR3 sequencing of approximately 140 peripheral blood samples: 43 ophthalmopathy, under 80 hyperthyroidism and around 17 progressor patients. What the work shows at the level of the full study, not this receptor alone: In validation, progression to ophthalmopathy was predicted by the model with 70.59% sensitivity and around 76% specificity, a median of approximately 6.5 months before onset. A model built on a 13 V-J signature distinguished ophthalmopathy from stable hyperthyroidism, reaching 85% to 90% sensitivity and about 81% specificity in cross-validation and 80%/75% in testing. Most expanded thyroid clonotypes (frequency above 0.001) were also detected in blood, a finding suggesting that blood repertoires may reflect thyroid immune responses. No statistical method was used to fix the sample size in advance, and group allocation was not hidden from the investigators.

CDR1 is given as LNHDA and CDR2 as SQIVND, both from the germline V gene (reference sequence). Trimming takes 4 bases off V and 0 bases off J; junction bases not matched to a gene: 6. The cysteine opens and the phenylalanine closes a CDR3 of 15 amino acids. The retained sequence is limited to the CDR3, 45 bases, with the frame set at the first base. The V gene is TRBV19 and the J gene is TRBJ2-7, with 7 bases aligning to TRBD1. The receptor was derived from a man aged 35 to 55 with Graves' hyperthyroidism that later progressed to Graves' ophthalmopathy. The sequencing input was blood. The CDR3 protein: CASSTTGEPSYEQYF. The DNA sequence is as follows: TGTGCCAGTAGTACCACAGGGGAGCCCTCCTACGAGCAGTACTTC.